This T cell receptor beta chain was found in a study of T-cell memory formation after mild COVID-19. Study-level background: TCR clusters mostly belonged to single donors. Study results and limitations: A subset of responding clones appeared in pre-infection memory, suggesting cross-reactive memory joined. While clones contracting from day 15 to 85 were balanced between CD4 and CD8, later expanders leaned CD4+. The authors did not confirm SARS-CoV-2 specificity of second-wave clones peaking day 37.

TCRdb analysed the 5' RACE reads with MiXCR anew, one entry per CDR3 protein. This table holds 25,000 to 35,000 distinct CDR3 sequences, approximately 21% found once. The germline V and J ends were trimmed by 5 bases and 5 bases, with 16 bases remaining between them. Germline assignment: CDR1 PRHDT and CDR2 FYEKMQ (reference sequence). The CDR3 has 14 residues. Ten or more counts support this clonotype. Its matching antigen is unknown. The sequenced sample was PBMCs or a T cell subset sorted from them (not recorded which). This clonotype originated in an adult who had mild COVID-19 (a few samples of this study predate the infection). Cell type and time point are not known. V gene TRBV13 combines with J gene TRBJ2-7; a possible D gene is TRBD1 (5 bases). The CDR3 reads CASSVESGLNEQYF. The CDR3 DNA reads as TGTGCCAGCAGCGTTGAGTCAGGGCTCAACGAGCAGTACTTC.